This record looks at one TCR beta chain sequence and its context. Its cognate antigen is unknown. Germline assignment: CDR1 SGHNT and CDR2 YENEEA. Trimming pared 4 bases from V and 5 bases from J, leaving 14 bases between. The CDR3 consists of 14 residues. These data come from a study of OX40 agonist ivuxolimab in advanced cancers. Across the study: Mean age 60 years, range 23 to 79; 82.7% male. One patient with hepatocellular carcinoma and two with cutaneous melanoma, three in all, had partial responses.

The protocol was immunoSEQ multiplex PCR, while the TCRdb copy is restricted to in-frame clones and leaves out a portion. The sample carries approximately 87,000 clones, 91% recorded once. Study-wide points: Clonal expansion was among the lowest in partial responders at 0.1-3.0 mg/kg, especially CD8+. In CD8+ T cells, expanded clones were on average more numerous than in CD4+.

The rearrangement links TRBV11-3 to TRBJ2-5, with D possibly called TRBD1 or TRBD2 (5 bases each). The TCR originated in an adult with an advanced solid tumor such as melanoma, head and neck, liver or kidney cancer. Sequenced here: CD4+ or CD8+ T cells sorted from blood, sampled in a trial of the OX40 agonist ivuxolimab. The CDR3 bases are TGTGCCAGCAGCTACCGGGGCCAGGCGGAGACCCAGTACTTC. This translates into CASSYRGQAETQYF.